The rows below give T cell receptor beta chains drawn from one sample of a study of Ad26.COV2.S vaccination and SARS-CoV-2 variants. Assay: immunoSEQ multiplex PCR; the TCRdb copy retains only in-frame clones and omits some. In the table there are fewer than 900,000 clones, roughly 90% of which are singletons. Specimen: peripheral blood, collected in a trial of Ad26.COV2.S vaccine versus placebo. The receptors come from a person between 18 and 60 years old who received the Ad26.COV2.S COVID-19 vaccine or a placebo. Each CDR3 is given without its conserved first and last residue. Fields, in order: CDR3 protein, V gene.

CDR3aa: ASSIESFNEKLF
v_gene: TRBV6-5

CDR3aa: ASSLSAQVQETQY
v_gene: TRBV11-3

CDR3aa: ASSQDLSGGPQF
v_gene: TRBV3-1/TRBV3-2

CDR3aa: ASSRSGQPNTDTQY
v_gene: TRBV4-2

CDR3aa: ASSYDGGFYNEQF
v_gene: TRBV5-6

CDR3aa: ASTSGPSGNTIY
v_gene: TRBV7-9

CDR3aa: ASSLGTGNQPQH
v_gene: TRBV5-1

CDR3aa: ASSQKIWSYNSPLH
v_gene: TRBV7-8

CDR3aa: ASSTTGVRGSPLH
v_gene: TRBV7-9

CDR3aa: ASSLAGLSTDTQY
v_gene: TRBV7-9

CDR3aa: ASSWGGEPPAF
v_gene: TRBV12-3/TRBV12-4

CDR3aa: ASSEGQGAYGYT
v_gene: TRBV27

CDR3aa: ASSPVGQNYEQY
v_gene: TRBV18

CDR3aa: ASSYPGARSPLH
v_gene: TRBV19

CDR3aa: ASSHGSNSNQPQH
v_gene: TRBV21-1

CDR3aa: ASSQGTGYGYT
v_gene: TRBV3-1/TRBV3-2

CDR3aa: ASSQDRTNYGYT
v_gene: TRBV7-3

CDR3aa: ASSLDWLSGDTQY
v_gene: TRBV5-5

CDR3aa: ASSLDGGRTYGYT
v_gene: TRBV11-2

CDR3aa: ASSLKREVWTDTQY
v_gene: TRBV7-2